This T cell receptor beta chain derives from a study of T-cell reconstitution after alpha-beta-depleted transplantation in children. Findings and limits, study-wide: From newly produced T cells came most of the T-cell counts and diversity one year after transplant. Two months or so post-transplant, alpha-beta T cells reportedly derived from several hundred expanded graft clones. After transplant, high TCRbeta diversity at day 60 in some patients arose from surviving recipient T cells and thymic progenitors.

Remarks on this clonotype: Its antigen is as yet unknown.

Preparation of the TCRbeta library involved a method that used unique molecular identifiers. MiXCR was run by TCRdb on the PCR reads, yielding one entry per CDR3 protein. The sample holds 150,000 to 200,000 distinct CDR3 sequences, roughly 6.3% seen once. The CDR3 is 15 residues long. Germline CDR1 MGHDK, CDR2 SYGVNS. The V and J ends lost 10 bases and 3 bases, in that order; junction bases with no gene match: 12. The sequence came from a girl less than two years old with combined immunodeficiency, due to receive a stem cell transplant. The chain has TRBV25-1 and TRBJ1-5; 7 bases match TRBD1. The material sequenced was PBMCs, taken before TCRalphabeta/CD19-depleted stem cell transplant. The CDR3 nucleotides are TGTGCCACCCTGTCCCCGGACAGGTACAATCAGCCCCAGCATTTT. Translating gives CATLSPDRYNQPQHF.